These 25 T cell receptor beta chains came from one sample sequenced in a study of blood T cell repertoires in COVID-19. TCRdb's table, derived via immunoSEQ multiplex PCR, lists solely in-frame clones and lacks some. The table shows about 140,000 clones, with less than 85% occurring only once. The sequenced sample was PBMCs or T cells enriched from blood (not recorded which). These TCRs come from a woman aged 18-29 years who had been exposed to COVID-19.

This chain joins TRBV7-8 and TRBJ2-2; perhaps TRBD2 as D (6 bases). This CDR3 comprises 16 residues. Trimming removed 0 bases at V and 7 bases at J, with 15 bases between. CDR1 and CDR2 (germline): SGHVS, FQNEAQ. This chain's CDR3 is CASSLAPPGSFGELFF. The CDR3 region has the DNA TGTGCCAGCAGCTTAGCCCCCCCCGGGAGCTTCGGGGAGCTGTTTTTT.

The chain employs TRBV5-1 and TRBJ2-5; TRBD1 might be the D (6 bases). This CDR3 has 13 amino acids. Per germline, CDR1 SGHRS and CDR2 YFSETQ. Trimming removed 2 bases from V and 1 base from J, with 6 bases in between. The CDR3 reads CASSLGGQETQYF. The CDR3 region has the DNA TGCGCCAGCAGCTTAGGGGGCCAAGAGACCCAGTACTTC.

This clone was observed at least ten times. The genes are TRBV23-1 and TRBJ2-7; 7 bases agree with TRBD2. TRBV23-1 qualifies as an ORF whose function is uncertain. V lost 4 bases to trimming and J lost 4 bases; unmatched junction nucleotides: 1. The CDR3 has 12 residues. The CDR3 loop is CASSRGGYEQYF. CDR3 nucleotide sequence: TGCGCCAGCAGTCGGGGAGGGTACGAGCAGTACTTC.

This rearrangement joins TRBV30 to TRBJ1-1, with D possibly TRBD1 on 6 matching bases. The germline V gene has CDR1 GTSNPN and CDR2 SVGIG (reference sequence). The V end was cut by 2 bases, the J end by 10 bases, with 11 bases between. This CDR3 has 11 amino acids. In nucleotides, the CDR3 is TGTGCCTGGAGTTCAGGGACACGAGCTTTCTTT. It codes for CAWSSGTRAFF.

This clone was counted many times. The gene calls are TRBV10-1 and TRBJ2-2; the match to TRBD1 covers 8 bases. This CDR3 contains 16 residues. Germline-derived CDR1 and CDR2 are WNHNN and SYGVQD (reference sequence). With V trimmed by 2 bases and J by 1 base, 3 bases remained unmatched. The CDR3 is CASSELGQVNTGELFF. CDR3 nucleotide sequence: TGCGCCAGCAGTGAGCTGGGACAGGTGAACACCGGGGAGCTGTTTTTT.

The chain employs TRBV7-7 and TRBJ2-1, with 10 bases lining up with TRBD2. Trimming took 5 bases from V and 9 from J; bases not matched to a gene: 13. The germline V gene has CDR1 SSHAT and CDR2 FNYEAQ (reference sequence). The CDR3 is 16 amino acids. The CDR3 sequence is CASSQLGLAGATEQFF. In DNA form, the CDR3 reads TGTGCCAGCAGCCAACTCGGGCTAGCGGGAGCCACTGAGCAGTTCTTC.

V and J are TRBV28 and TRBJ1-1; 8 bases are a match to TRBD1. The CDR3 contains 15 residues. V lost 1 base to trimming and J lost 2 bases; unmatched junction nucleotides: 3. The germline CDR1 and CDR2 sequences are MDHEN and SYDVKM. CDR3 loop: CASSLYSGGNTEAFF. For the CDR3, the DNA is TGTGCCAGCAGTTTATATTCAGGGGGCAACACTGAAGCTTTCTTT.

This chain uses TRBV5-4 with TRBJ2-4; the D gene is possibly TRBD2 (5 bases). V dropped 3 bases and J dropped 2 bases, with 9 bases sitting between them. The germline V gene encodes CDR1 SGHNT and CDR2 YYREEE (reference sequence). There are 14 residues in the CDR3. In DNA form, the CDR3 reads TGTGCCAGCAGCTCCCCCGGGACCAAAAACATTCAGTACTTC. It is translated as CASSSPGTKNIQYF.

The J gene is TRBJ2-2, the V gene TRBV30; D is unresolved. The CDR3 is made up of 13 amino acids. From germline, CDR1 is GTSNPN and CDR2 SVGIG (reference sequence). V gave up 5 bases and J gave up 2 bases, with 9 bases separating them. The DNA of the CDR3 is TGTGCCTGGCGCAGTCCCAACACCGGGGAGCTGTTTTTT. Translation gives CAWRSPNTGELFF.

The gene calls are TRBV24-1 and TRBJ2-1; D is perhaps TRBD1 (6 bases). Germline CDR1 and CDR2: KGHDR and SFDVKD. This CDR3 region has 15 residues. Trimming shortened V by 4 bases and J by 7 bases, and 16 bases separated the two germline ends. The CDR3 sequence: CATSEPGTGINEQFF. As DNA, the CDR3 is TGTGCCACCAGTGAACCGGGTACAGGGATTAATGAGCAGTTCTTC.

The chain uses TRBV9 and TRBJ1-4; a weak D match, TRBD1 (6 bases). The V gene's germline CDR1 is SGDLS and CDR2 YYNGEE. This CDR3 is built from 14 residues. Trimming pared 4 bases from V and 8 bases from J, leaving 15 bases between. CDR3 amino acids: CASSLQGDGEKLFF. CDR3 bases: TGTGCCAGCAGCTTACAGGGAGACGGCGAAAAACTGTTTTTT.

The chain joins TRBV18 to TRBJ2-3, with 8 bases lining up with TRBD2. Trimming removed 1 base from V and 5 bases from J; junction bases left unmatched: 2. The length of the CDR3 is 14 residues. The germline V gene encodes CDR1 KGHSH and CDR2 LQKENI. CDR3 sequence: CASSPRLAGDTQYF. The CDR3 region has the DNA TGTGCCAGCTCACCACGGCTAGCGGGAGATACGCAGTATTTT.

The gene calls are TRBV18 and TRBJ1-4; TRBD1 agrees at 9 bases. V shed 3 bases and J 8 bases; nucleotides not matched to a gene: 7. The CDR3 consists of 15 residues. Germline values: CDR1 KGHSH, CDR2 LQKENI. This CDR3 reads CASSPSDRGREKLFF. CDR3 sequence (DNA): TGTGCCAGCTCACCTTCGGACAGGGGTCGGGAAAAACTGTTTTTT.

The chain carries TRBV7-3 and TRBJ2-1, with 12 bases matching TRBD2. Trimming cost V 6 bases and J 7 bases; bases outside gene matches: 7. This CDR3 contains 15 residues. Per the germline V gene, CDR1 is SGHTA and CDR2 is FQGTGA. This CDR3 is CASRQTSGSMNEQFF. The CDR3 DNA reads TGTGCCAGCAGGCAGACTAGCGGGAGTATGAATGAGCAGTTCTTC.

The chain joins TRBV29-1 to TRBJ2-4; D gene uncertain. Germline V gene data show CDR1 as SQVTM and CDR2 as ANQGSEA. The CDR3 is 13 residues long. Trimming took off 3 bases at V and 1 base at J, with 7 bases between the two ends. The CDR3 region is CSVDDGAKNIQYF. CDR3 coding DNA: TGCAGCGTTGATGACGGGGCCAAAAACATTCAGTACTTC.

J is TRBJ1-5 and V is TRBV4-1; no firm D call. Germline lookup yields CDR1 MGHRA and CDR2 YSYEKL. The CDR3 has 13 amino acids. Trimming shortened V by 2 bases and J by 0 bases, and 2 bases separated the two germline ends. CDR3 nucleotide sequence: TGCGCCAGCAGCCAATATAGCAATCAGCCCCAGCATTTT. Translation: CASSQYSNQPQHF.

V and J are TRBV2 and TRBJ2-1, with TRBD2 matching over 13 bases. Germline CDR1 reads SNHLY; CDR2 reads FYNNEI. This CDR3 has 17 residues. Losses at the gene ends were 6 bases for V and 1 base for J; bases not matched to a gene: 6. CDR3 loop: CASSGLAGEKSYNEQFF. DNA of the CDR3: TGTGCCAGCAGCGGACTAGCGGGAGAAAAGTCCTACAATGAGCAGTTCTTC. The entire variable domain, with the rest obtained from reference TRBV2 and TRBJ2-1, is as follows: EPEVTQTPSHQVTQMGQEVILRCVPISNHLYFYWYRQILGQKVEFLVSFYNNEISEKSEIFDDQFSVERPDGSNFTLKIRSTKLEDSAMYFCASSGLAGEKSYNEQFFGPGTRLTVL.

This clone was seen only a few times. This chain connects TRBV28 to TRBJ2-7; a possible D gene is TRBD1 (6 bases). The CDR3 runs to 20 residues. From germline, CDR1 is MDHEN and CDR2 SYDVKM. V was shortened by 4 bases and J by 0 bases, with 28 bases between the two germline ends. This CDR3 is CASSWGSGTWIRESSYEQYF. The CDR3 region has the DNA TGTGCCAGCAGTTGGGGTTCAGGGACATGGATTAGGGAGAGCTCCTACGAGCAGTACTTC.

The V gene is TRBV11-3, the J gene TRBJ2-1, with 11 positions matching TRBD2. The junction had 7 bases not matched to a gene; V was cut back by 0 bases and J by 3 bases. Germline V gene data show CDR1 as SGHNT and CDR2 as YENEEA. The CDR3 runs 18 residues. The chain's CDR3 is CASSLDAGLAGGYNEQFF. For the CDR3, the DNA is TGTGCCAGCAGCTTAGATGCGGGGCTAGCGGGAGGCTACAATGAGCAGTTCTTC.

With regard to this clone: An end of the junction does not agree with germline; a read error may underlie this. The chain couples TRBV7-2 to TRBJ2-5; 8 positions agree with TRBD2. Germline-derived CDR1 and CDR2 are SGHTA and FQGNSA. CDR3 length: 13 amino acids. Here the CDR3 reads CASSLGVSGAPNF. In nucleotides, the CDR3 is TGTGCCAGCAGCTTAGGTGTTAGCGGGGCCCCGAACTTC.

V gene TRBV24-1 combines with J gene TRBJ1-1, with 7 bases identical to TRBD1. The length of the CDR3 is 16 residues. CDR1 KGHDR and CDR2 SFDVKD come from the germline V gene. Trimming at V came to 7 bases and at J to 4 bases, leaving 14 bases not matched to a gene. CDR3 region: CATSSGLGRGVTEAFF. CDR3 in DNA: TGTGCCACCAGCTCGGGTTTGGGCAGGGGGGTCACTGAAGCTTTCTTT.

This chain uses TRBV6-5 with TRBJ2-7; perhaps TRBD1 as D (6 bases). CDR1 MNHEY and CDR2 SVGAGI come from the germline V gene. V was clipped by 6 bases and J by 1 base, with 10 bases between them. The CDR3 is 13 amino acids. Here the CDR3 reads CASRATGSYEQYF. The CDR3 nucleotides read TGTGCCAGCAGGGCCACAGGGTCCTACGAGCAGTACTTC.

V usage is TRBV11-2 and J usage is TRBJ1-5; D not certain. The CDR3 extends over 14 amino acids. Germline loops: CDR1 SGHAT, CDR2 FQNNGV. Trimming left V 5 bases short and J 4 bases short, with 12 bases between. The CDR3 DNA reads TGTGCCAGCAGCCACGCTGCCGGGAATCAGCCCCAGCATTTT. It translates to CASSHAAGNQPQHF.

V usage is TRBV12-3 or TRBV12-4 and J usage is TRBJ1-1, with 12 bases aligning to TRBD1. This CDR3 has 13 residues. With 6 bases clipped from V and 11 bases from J, the junction kept 7 bases outside the gene matches. CDR3 amino acids: CASSRGQGAGAFF. The CDR3 region has the DNA TGTGCCAGCAGCCGGGGACAGGGGGCAGGGGCTTTCTTT.

The DNA of the CDR3 is TGTGCTAGTGGTTTGGCTCTAAGACTAGCGGGACATTACGAGCAGTACTTC. Its protein is CASGLALRLAGHYEQYF. The V and J genes are TRBV12-5 and TRBJ2-7; the match to TRBD2 covers 11 bases. J gave up 4 bases and V 1 base, and 9 bases lay outside the gene matches. Germline CDR1 is LGHNT and CDR2 is FRNRAP. The CDR3 covers 17 residues.